This T cell receptor (beta chain) was documented in a study of CD8+ T cells in alopecia areata. About the research overall: Administration of oral tofacitinib to treated patients was at 5 to 10 mg twice daily.

RNA extraction was followed by reverse transcription into cDNA, which acted as the sequencing template. Measured with immunoSEQ multiplex PCR; TCRdb has only the in-frame clones, and not every one. The table includes about 130,000 clones, 49% detected once. As part of sample collection, lesional scalp punch biopsies and peripheral blood were taken from alopecia areata patients. The CDR3 totals 11 residues. From germline, CDR1 is GTSNPN and CDR2 SVGIG (reference sequence). The V and J ends lost 2 bases and 5 bases respectively, with 7 bases between them. Sample: CD8+ T cells sorted from blood, taken at week 0. The origin of this receptor is a human donor with alopecia areata. The V and J genes are TRBV30 and TRBJ2-7; D is possibly TRBD1 (5 bases). CDR3 bases: TGTGCCTGGAGTTTAGGGGACGAGCAGTACTTC. Residues: CAWSLGDEQYF.